This T cell receptor beta chain was sequenced during a study of shared clonotypes between healthy human individuals. About this clone itself: What it binds is not known.

The study's findings and limits: All-four-donor shared clonotypes had higher generation probabilities than non-shared clonotypes did.

CD45RO-negative, CCR7-positively selected cells formed the naive CD8 fraction, excluding terminally differentiated effector memory CD45RA+ cells. Each of the donors was a healthy adult who was HIV-negative and had not had a recent acute infection or vaccination. Original processing notes: ImmunoSEQ junction-only sequences lacked quality scores, so their filtering differed. This table comes from immunoSEQ multiplex PCR, and its TCRdb copy is limited to in-frame clones, with some not included. V and J calls and clone size come straight from that table; D and trimming were deduced from the DNA. The table records about 2.1 million clones, around 95% of them present only once. V was trimmed by 0 bases and J by 6 bases, leaving 13 bases between them. CDR3 size: 14 residues. Germline V gene data show CDR1 as GTSNPN and CDR2 as SVGIG (reference sequence).

This sequence joins TRBV30 and TRBJ2-3, with unresolved D. This receptor was obtained from a man between 18 and 35 years old in good health. Some clones in this sample may be carry-over from other donors' samples. The material sequenced was naive CD8+ T cells from PBMCs. The CDR3 nucleotides read TGTGCCTGGAGTGTGGGTAGGGAAGGTGATACGCAGTATTTT. It codes for CAWSVGREGDTQYF.